This T cell receptor beta chain was obtained from a study of blood T cell repertoires in COVID-19. Turning to the study itself: T cells, B-cell-depleted T cells, or PBMCs provided the cDNA or gDNA that served as material.

There are 13 residues in the CDR3. Authors' processing steps: Nucleated cell number was recorded as an estimate derived from reference gene primer amplification. The assay was immunoSEQ multiplex PCR, and TCRdb's table has in-frame clones only and misses some. V, J and clone size are taken as reported in that table, and D and trimming were inferred from the DNA itself. The table has 25,000 to 30,000 clones, approximately 86% seen once. The clonotype was recovered from a human donor in a cohort sampled during active COVID-19. The donor label of this sample is uncertain. The sample taken for sequencing was peripheral blood. The genes are TRBV21-1 and TRBJ2-1; the table assigns TRBD2, which was not confirmed against the DNA. TRBV21-1 is an annotated pseudogene. The CDR3 nucleotides are TGTGCCAGCGGCAAGGGGGGGATCCATGAGCAGTTCTTC. Translating it yields CASGKGGIHEQFF.